The sequence of this T cell receptor (beta chain) was determined in a study of blood T cell repertoires in COVID-19. Across the whole study: The origin of the acute and convalescent COVID-19 samples was the United States, Italy and Spain. T cells, B-cell-depleted T cells, or PBMCs supplied cDNA or gDNA.

Methods used by the authors: Estimates of nucleated cell counts were drawn from the amplification of reference gene primers. The method was immunoSEQ multiplex PCR; TCRdb's version includes in-frame clones alone and lacks a portion of them. For V, J and clone size, that table is used; D and trimming come from the DNA. The sample yields around 18,000 clones, about 88% seen once. This CDR3 comprises 13 residues. V shed 3 bases and J shed 6 bases, with 12 bases lying between them. From germline, CDR1 is SGHAT and CDR2 FQDESV (reference sequence). The TCR sequence derives from a man between 60 and 75 years old with active COVID-19. The sequencing sample was made of peripheral blood. The chain combines TRBV11-1 with TRBJ2-7; D possibly corresponds to TRBD2 (6 bases). This CDR3 reads CASSFSGRGEQYF. The CDR3 DNA follows: TGTGCCAGCAGCTTTAGCGGACGGGGCGAGCAGTACTTC.